This T cell receptor beta chain was captured by sequencing in a study of OX40 agonist ivuxolimab in advanced cancers. From germline, CDR1 is SGHAT and CDR2 FQDESV (reference sequence). The trim removed 3 bases at V and 5 bases at J, leaving 7 bases unmatched. The CDR3 contains 15 residues. Some clones are missing from TCRdb's copy, which holds only in-frame ones; the method was immunoSEQ multiplex PCR. Here the sample spans tens of thousands of clones, approximately 91% being singletons. This clone came up a few times. Sequencing used CD4+ or CD8+ T cells sorted from blood, obtained in a trial of the OX40 agonist ivuxolimab. This TCR was sampled from an adult with an advanced solid tumor such as melanoma, head and neck, liver or kidney cancer. The chain couples TRBV11-1 to TRBJ2-5; 9 bases line up with TRBD1. This CDR3 reads CASSFSTGGGETQYF. The CDR3 DNA reads as TGTGCCAGCAGCTTCTCGACAGGGGGAGGGGAGACCCAGTACTTC. The complete variable domain, with remaining parts taken from reference TRBV11-1 and TRBJ2-5, reads EAEVAQSPRYKITEKSQAVAFWCDPISGHATLYWYRQILGQGPELLVQFQDESVVDDSQLPKDRFSAERLKGVDSTLKIQPAELGDSAMYLCASSFSTGGGETQYFGPGTRLLVL.